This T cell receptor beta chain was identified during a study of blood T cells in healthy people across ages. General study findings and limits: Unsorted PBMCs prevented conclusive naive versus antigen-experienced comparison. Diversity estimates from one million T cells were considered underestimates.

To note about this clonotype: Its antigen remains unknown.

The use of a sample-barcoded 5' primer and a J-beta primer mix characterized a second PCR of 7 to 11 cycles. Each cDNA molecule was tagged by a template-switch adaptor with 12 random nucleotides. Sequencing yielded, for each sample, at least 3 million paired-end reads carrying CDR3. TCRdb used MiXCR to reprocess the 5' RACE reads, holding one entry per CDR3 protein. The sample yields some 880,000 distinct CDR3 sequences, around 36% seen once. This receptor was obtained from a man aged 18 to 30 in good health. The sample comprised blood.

CDR3 sequence reads: CASSSKKGRETQYF. The CDR3 DNA is TGTGCCAGCAGCTCCAAGAAGGGGAGGGAGACCCAGTACTTC. The chain couples TRBV28 to TRBJ2-5; weak D call: TRBD2 (6 bases). This CDR3 has 14 amino acids. V was trimmed by 6 bases and J by 5 bases, leaving 16 bases between them. Per the germline V gene, CDR1 is MDHEN and CDR2 is SYDVKM. Full variable domain (missing parts from reference TRBV28 and TRBJ2-5): DVKVTQSSRYLVKRTGEKVFLECVQDMDHENMFWYRQDPGLGLRLIYFSYDVKMKEKGDIPEGYSVSREKKERFSLILESASTNQTSMYLCASSSKKGRETQYFGPGTRLLVL.